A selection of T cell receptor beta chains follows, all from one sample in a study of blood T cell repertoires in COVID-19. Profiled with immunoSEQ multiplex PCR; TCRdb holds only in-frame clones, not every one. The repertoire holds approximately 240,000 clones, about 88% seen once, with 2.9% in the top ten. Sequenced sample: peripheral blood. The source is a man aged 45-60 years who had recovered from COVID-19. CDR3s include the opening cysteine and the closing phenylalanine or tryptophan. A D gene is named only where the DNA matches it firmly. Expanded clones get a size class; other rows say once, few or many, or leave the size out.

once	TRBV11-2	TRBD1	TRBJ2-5	CASSFRTGSETQYF	TGTGCCAGCAGCTTCAGGACAGGGTCAGAGACCCAGTACTTC
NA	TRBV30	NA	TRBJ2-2	CAWSVTRAGELFF	TGTGCCTGGAGTGTCACCAGGGCCGGGGAGCTGTTTTTT
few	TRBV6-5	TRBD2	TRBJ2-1	CASSYPGRGLNNEQFF	TGTGCCAGCAGTTATCCCGGGAGGGGATTAAACAATGAGCAGTTCTTC
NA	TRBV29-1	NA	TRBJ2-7	CSVALATARGDEQYF	TGCAGCGTTGCCCTGGCGACGGCTAGGGGCGACGAGCAGTACTTC
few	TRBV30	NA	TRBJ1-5	CACSLGGTSNQPQHF	TGTGCCTGCTCCCTAGGGGGAACGAGCAATCAGCCCCAGCATTTT
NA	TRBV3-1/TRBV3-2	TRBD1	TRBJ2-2	CASSHLPGTGTGELFF	TGTGCCAGCAGCCACCTCCCCGGGACAGGCACCGGGGAGCTGTTTTTT
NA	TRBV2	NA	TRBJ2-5	CASSRTVQETQYF	TGTGCCAGCAGCCGGACAGTTCAAGAGACCCAGTACTTC
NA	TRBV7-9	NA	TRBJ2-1	CASSLGGGLYNEQFF	TGTGCCAGCAGCTTGGGAGGGGGGCTGTACAATGAGCAGTTCTTC
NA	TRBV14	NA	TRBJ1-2	CASSQERSAYGYTF	TGTGCCAGCAGCCAAGAAAGGAGTGCTTATGGCTACACCTTC
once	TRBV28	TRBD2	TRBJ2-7	CASSPGWGGYEQYF	TGTGCCAGCAGTCCGGGTTGGGGGGGCTACGAGCAGTACTTC
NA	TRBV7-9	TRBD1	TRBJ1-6	CASSFTGGYSPLHF	TGTGCCAGCAGCTTTACAGGGGGCTATTCACCCCTCCACTTT
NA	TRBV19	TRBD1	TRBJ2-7	CASRKGQGAYEQYF	TGTGCCAGTAGAAAGGGGCAGGGGGCCTACGAGCAGTACTTC
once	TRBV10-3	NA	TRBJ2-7	CAISEELGPTRTYEQYF	TGTGCCATCAGTGAGGAACTAGGACCGACCCGAACCTACGAGCAGTACTTC